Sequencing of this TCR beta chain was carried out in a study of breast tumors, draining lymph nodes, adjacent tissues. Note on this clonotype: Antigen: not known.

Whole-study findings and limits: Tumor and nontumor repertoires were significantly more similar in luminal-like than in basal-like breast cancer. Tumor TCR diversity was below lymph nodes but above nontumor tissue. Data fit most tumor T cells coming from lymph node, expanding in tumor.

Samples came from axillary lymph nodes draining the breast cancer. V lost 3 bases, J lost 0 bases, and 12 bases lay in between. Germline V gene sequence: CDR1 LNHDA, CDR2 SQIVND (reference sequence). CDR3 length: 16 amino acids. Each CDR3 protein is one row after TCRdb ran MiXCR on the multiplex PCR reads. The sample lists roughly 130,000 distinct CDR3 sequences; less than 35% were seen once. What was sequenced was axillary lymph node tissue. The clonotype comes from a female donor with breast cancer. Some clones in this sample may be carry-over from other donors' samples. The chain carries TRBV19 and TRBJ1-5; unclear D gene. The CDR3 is CASSMASGSSNQPQHF. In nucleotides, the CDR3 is TGTGCCAGTAGTATGGCCAGCGGCAGTAGCAATCAGCCCCAGCATTTT.